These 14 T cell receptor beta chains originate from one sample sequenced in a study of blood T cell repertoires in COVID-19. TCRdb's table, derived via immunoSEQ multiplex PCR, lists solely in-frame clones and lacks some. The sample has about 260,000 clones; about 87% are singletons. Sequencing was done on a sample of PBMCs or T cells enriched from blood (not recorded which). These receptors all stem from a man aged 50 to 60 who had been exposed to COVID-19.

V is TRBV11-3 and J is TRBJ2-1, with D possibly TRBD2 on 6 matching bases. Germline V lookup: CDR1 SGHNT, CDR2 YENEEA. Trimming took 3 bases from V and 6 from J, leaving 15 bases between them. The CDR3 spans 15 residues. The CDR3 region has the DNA TGTGCCAGCAGCTTTGGGACCGGGAGTGTCAATGAGCAGTTCTTC. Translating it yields CASSFGTGSVNEQFF.

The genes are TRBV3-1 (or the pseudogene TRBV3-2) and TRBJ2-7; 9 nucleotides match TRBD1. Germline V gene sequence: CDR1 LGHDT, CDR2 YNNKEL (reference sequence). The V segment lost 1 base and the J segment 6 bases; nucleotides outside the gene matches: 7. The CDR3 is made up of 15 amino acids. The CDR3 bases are TGTGCCAGCAGCCAAGGGGGGACAGGGTATAGCGAGCAGTACGTC. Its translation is CASSQGGTGYSEQYV.

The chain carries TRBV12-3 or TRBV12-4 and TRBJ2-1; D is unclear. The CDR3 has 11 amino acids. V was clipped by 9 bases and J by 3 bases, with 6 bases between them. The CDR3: CASVYYNEQFF. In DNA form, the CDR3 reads TGTGCCAGTGTATACTACAATGAGCAGTTCTTC.

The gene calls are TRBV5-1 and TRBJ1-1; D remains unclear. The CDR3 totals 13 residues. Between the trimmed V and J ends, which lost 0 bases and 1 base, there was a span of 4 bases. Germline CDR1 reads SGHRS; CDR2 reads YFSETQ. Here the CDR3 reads CASSLAENTEAFF. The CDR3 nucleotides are TGCGCCAGCAGCTTGGCAGAGAACACTGAAGCTTTCTTT.

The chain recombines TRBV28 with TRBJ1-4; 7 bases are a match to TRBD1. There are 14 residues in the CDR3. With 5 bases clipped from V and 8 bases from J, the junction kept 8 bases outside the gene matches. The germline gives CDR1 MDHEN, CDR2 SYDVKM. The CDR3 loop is CASSADRSREKLFF. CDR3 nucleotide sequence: TGTGCCAGCAGTGCGGACAGGTCCAGAGAAAAACTGTTTTTT.

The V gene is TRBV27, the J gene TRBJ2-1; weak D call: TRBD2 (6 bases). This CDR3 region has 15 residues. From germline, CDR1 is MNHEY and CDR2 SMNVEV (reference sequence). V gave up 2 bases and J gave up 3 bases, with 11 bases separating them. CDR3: CASSLGGIGYNEQFF. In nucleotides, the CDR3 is TGTGCCAGCAGTTTAGGAGGGATTGGCTACAATGAGCAGTTCTTC.

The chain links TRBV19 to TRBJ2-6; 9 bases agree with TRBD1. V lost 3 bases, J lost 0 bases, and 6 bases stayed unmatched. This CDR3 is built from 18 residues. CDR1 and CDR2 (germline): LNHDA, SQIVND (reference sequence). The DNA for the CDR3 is TGTGCCAGTAGTATCGCCGGGACAGGGAGCTCTGGGGCCAACGTCCTGACTTTC. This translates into CASSIAGTGSSGANVLTF.

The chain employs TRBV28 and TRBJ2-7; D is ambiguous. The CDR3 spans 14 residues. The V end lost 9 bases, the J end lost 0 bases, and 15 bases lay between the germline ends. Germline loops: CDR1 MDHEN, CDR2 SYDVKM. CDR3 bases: TGTGCCAGTGCCAGCGTAATTTCCTCCTACGAGCAGTACGTC. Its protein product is CASASVISSYEQYV.

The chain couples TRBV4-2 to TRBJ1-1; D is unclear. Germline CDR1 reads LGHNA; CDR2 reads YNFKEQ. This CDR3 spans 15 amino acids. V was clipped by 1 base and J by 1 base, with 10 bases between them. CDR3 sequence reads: CASSQGVAGNTEAFF. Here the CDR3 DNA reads TGTGCCAGCAGCCAAGGGGTCGCGGGGAACACTGAAGCTTTCTTT.

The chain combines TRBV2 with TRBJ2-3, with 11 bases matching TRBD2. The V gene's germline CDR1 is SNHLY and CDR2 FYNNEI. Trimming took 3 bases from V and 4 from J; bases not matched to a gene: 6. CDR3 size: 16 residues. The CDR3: CASSDRLAGLADTQYF. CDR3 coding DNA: TGTGCCAGCAGTGATCGACTAGCGGGGCTCGCAGATACGCAGTATTTT.

The CDR3 DNA follows: TGTGCCAGCAGCGCGGGACTAGCGGGAGCGGGACTCTTCCTAGAGACCCAGTACTTC. Encoded protein: CASSAGLAGAGLFLETQYF. This chain connects TRBV5-4 to TRBJ2-5; the match to TRBD2 covers 14 bases. J gave up 4 bases and V 4 bases, and 15 bases lay outside the gene matches. The CDR3 runs to 19 residues. The germline V gene has CDR1 SGHNT and CDR2 YYREEE (reference sequence).

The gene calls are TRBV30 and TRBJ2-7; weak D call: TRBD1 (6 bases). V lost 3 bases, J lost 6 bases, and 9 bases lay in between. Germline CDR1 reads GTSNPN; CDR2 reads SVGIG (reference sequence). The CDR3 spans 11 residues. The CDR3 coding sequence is TGTGCCTGGAGCGGACAGCTCGAGCAGTACTTC. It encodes CAWSGQLEQYF.

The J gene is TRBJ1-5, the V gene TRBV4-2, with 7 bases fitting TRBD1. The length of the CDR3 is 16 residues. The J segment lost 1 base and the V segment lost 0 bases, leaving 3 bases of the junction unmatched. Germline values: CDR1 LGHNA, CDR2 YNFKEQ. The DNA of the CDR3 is TGTGCCAGCAGCCAAGATCAGGGACAGAGCAATCAGCCCCAGCATTTT. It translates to CASSQDQGQSNQPQHF.

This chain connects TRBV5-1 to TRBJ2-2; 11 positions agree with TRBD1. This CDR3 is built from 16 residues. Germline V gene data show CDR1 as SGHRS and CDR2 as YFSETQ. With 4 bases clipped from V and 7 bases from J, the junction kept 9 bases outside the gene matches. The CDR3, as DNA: TGCGCCAGCAGCGCGGGGGACAGGGGGGCTCTCGGGGAGCTGTTTTTT. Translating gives CASSAGDRGALGELFF.